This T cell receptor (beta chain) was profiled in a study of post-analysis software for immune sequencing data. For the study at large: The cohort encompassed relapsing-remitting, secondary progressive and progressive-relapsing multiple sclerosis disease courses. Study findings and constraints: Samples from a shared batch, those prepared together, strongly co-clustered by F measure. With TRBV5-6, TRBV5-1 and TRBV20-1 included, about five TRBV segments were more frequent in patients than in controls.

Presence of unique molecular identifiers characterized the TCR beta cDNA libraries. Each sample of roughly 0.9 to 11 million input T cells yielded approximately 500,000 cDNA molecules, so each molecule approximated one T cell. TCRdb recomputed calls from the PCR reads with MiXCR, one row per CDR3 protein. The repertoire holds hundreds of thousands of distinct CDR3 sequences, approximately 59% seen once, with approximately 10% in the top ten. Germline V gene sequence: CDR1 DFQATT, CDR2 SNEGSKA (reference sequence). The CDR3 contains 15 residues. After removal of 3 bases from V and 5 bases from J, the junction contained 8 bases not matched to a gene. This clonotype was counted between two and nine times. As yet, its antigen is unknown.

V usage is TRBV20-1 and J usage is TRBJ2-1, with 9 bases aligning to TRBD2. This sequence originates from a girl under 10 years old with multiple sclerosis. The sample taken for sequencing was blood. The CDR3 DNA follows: TGCAGTGCTAGGTCGTCTAGCGGGGTCCACAATGAGCAGTTCTTC. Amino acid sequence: CSARSSSGVHNEQFF.